This T cell receptor (beta chain) was documented in a study of shared clonotypes between healthy human individuals. Findings of the study overall: Generally, naive subsets came out with larger estimated richness than memory subsets.

Naive CD8 cells, CD45RO-negative and positively selected for CCR7, excluded terminally differentiated effector memory CD45RA+ cells. In regard to this clone: The antigen is unknown.

The assay used deep level. Produced via immunoSEQ multiplex PCR; TCRdb's table is partial and in-frame only. The table lists around 2,000,000 clones, about 93% of them singletons. The CDR3 consists of 18 residues. Germline V lookup: CDR1 SGHNT, CDR2 YENEEA. Between the trimmed V and J ends, which lost 5 bases and 2 bases, there was a span of 24 bases. The chain couples TRBV11-3 to TRBJ1-2; D unclear. Sample: naive CD8+ T cells from PBMCs. The clonotype comes from a man aged 18-30 years in good health. Some clones in this sample may be carry-over from other donors' samples. The CDR3, as DNA: TGTGCCAGCAGCCCGAGCGGGCAGCTCAAAAACCCCAACTATGGCTACACCTTC. Its translation: CASSPSGQLKNPNYGYTF.